Following are 8 T cell receptor beta chains from one sample sequenced in a study of cytomegalovirus exposure and HLA in healthy donors. The PCR contained 60 Vbeta and 13 Jbeta primers. Libraries were prepared by immunoSEQ multiplex PCR; TCRdb keeps only in-frame clonotypes and omits some of them. Here the sample spans approximately 140,000 clones, 77% being singletons. Sequencing was performed on PBMCs. These receptor sequences come from a woman aged 55-70 years in good health and CMV-seronegative.

The chain recombines TRBV28 with TRBJ1-2; 9 bases map to TRBD1. Per the germline V gene, CDR1 is MDHEN and CDR2 is SYDVKM. The CDR3 spans 13 residues. With V trimmed by 3 bases and J by 8 bases, 4 bases remained unmatched. The CDR3 DNA reads as TGTGCCAGCAGTTTCGGGACAGGGCAGGGCTACACCTTC. It specifies CASSFGTGQGYTF.

The gene calls are TRBV28 and TRBJ2-7, with D possibly TRBD2 on 6 matching bases. Germline CDR1 MDHEN, CDR2 SYDVKM. CDR3 length: 13 residues. V was shortened by 3 bases and J by 0 bases, with 6 bases between the two germline ends. The CDR3 here is CASSLTSSYEQYF. CDR3 in DNA: TGTGCCAGCAGTTTGACTAGCTCCTACGAGCAGTACTTC.

The chain couples TRBV28 to TRBJ1-1; D unclear. Per germline, CDR1 MDHEN and CDR2 SYDVKM. The germline V and J ends were trimmed by 3 bases and 0 bases, with 8 bases remaining between them. The CDR3 spans 14 residues. CDR3 bases: TGTGCCAGCAGTTTGCACAGCATGAACACTGAAGCTTTCTTT. Translated: CASSLHSMNTEAFF.

This sequence joins TRBV6-1 and TRBJ1-1; maybe TRBD1 (6 bases). The V gene lost 11 bases and the J gene lost 5 bases, with 12 bases spanning the gap. Germline-derived CDR1 and CDR2 are MNHNS and SASEGT. The length of the CDR3 is 11 residues. CDR3 coding DNA: TGTGCCGCCAGGGGTAAGACTGAAGCTTTCTTT. Amino acid sequence: CAARGKTEAFF.

This clone was seen only once. In nucleotides, the CDR3 is TGCGCCAGCAGCCAAGAGGAGTCGGGCTGGGAGCCCTACGAGCAGTACTTC. Amino acid sequence: CASSQEESGWEPYEQYF. The chain joins TRBV4-1 to TRBJ2-7, with a weak D call TRBD2 (5 bases). The germline V gene has CDR1 MGHRA and CDR2 YSYEKL. This CDR3 comprises 17 residues. The ends were cut back, 0 bases at V and 2 bases at J, with 17 bases in the middle.

This clone was seen only once. V usage is TRBV7-3 and J usage is TRBJ2-2; perhaps TRBD1 as D (7 bases). Trimming took 5 bases from V and 1 from J, leaving 14 bases between them. The CDR3 contains 16 residues. CDR1 is SGHTA and CDR2 is FQGTGA in the germline V gene. In DNA form, the CDR3 reads TGTGCCAGCAGCACAATGCGGGACAGGAACACCGGGGAGCTGTTTTTT. It is translated as CASSTMRDRNTGELFF.

The J gene is TRBJ2-1, the V gene TRBV14; TRBD2 matches 12 bases. The germline gives CDR1 SGHDN, CDR2 FVKESK. The V and J ends lost 1 base and 9 bases, in that order; junction bases with no gene match: 13. The length of the CDR3 is 18 residues. The CDR3, as DNA: TGTGCCAGCAGCCAAGTCTCTAGCGGGAGGGCTCGTGAAAGTGAGCAGTTCTTC. Its translation is CASSQVSSGRARESEQFF.

The chain has TRBV7-6 and TRBJ2-2; 11 nucleotides match TRBD2. Germline CDR1 SGHVS, CDR2 FNYEAQ. Trimming at V came to 1 base and at J to 1 base, leaving 5 bases not matched to a gene. CDR3 size: 18 residues. CDR3 in amino acids: CASSLEYGTSGNTGELFF. The CDR3, as DNA: TGTGCCAGCAGCTTAGAGTATGGGACTAGCGGGAACACCGGGGAGCTGTTTTTT.